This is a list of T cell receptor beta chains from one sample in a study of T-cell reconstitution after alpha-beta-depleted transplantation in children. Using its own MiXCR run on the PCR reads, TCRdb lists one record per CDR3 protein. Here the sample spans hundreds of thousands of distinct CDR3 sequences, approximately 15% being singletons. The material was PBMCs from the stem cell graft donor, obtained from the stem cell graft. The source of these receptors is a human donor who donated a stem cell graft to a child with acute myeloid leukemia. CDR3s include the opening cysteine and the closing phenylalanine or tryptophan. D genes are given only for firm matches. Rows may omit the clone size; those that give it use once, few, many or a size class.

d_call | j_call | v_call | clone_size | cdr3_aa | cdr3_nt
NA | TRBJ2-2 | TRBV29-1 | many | CSVGIFFQGTNTGELFF | TGCAGCGTTGGAATCTTCTTTCAGGGCACGAACACCGGGGAGCTGTTTTTT
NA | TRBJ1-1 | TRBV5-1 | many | CASSLYAGANTEAFF | TGCGCCAGCAGCTTGTATGCCGGCGCGAACACTGAAGCTTTCTTT
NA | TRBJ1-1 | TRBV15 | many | CATSNTGSNTEAFF | TGTGCCACCAGCAACACAGGTTCGAACACTGAAGCTTTCTTT
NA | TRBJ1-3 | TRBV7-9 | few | CASSLRASGHGNTIYF | TGTGCCAGCAGCCTCCGTGCGTCGGGTCATGGAAACACCATATATTTT
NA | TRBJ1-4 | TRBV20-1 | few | CSARGDIGEKLFF | TGCAGTGCTAGAGGGGACATCGGTGAAAAACTGTTTTTT
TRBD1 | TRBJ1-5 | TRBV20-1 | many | CSAIQGNSNQPQHF | TGCAGTGCCATACAGGGGAATAGCAATCAGCCCCAGCATTTT
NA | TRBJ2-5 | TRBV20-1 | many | CSAVPGETQYF | TGCAGTGCTGTACCTGGAGAGACCCAGTACTTC
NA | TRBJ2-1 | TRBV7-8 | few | CASNLARSYNEQFF | TGTGCCAGCAATCTTGCCCGCTCCTACAATGAGCAGTTCTTC
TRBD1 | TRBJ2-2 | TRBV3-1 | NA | CASSQDIMRRQGGTGELFF | TGTGCCAGCAGCCAAGATATTATGAGGAGACAGGGTGGAACCGGGGAGCTGTTTTTT
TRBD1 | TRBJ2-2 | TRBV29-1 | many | CSASPQGMNTGELFF | TGCAGCGCGAGCCCACAGGGGATGAACACCGGGGAGCTGTTTTTT
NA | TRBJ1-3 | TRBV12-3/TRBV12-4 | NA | CASTRRALSGNTIYF | TGTGCCAGCACCCGACGGGCCCTCTCTGGAAACACCATATATTTT
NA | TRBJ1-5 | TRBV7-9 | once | CASSLSTGRHQPQHF | TGTGCCAGCAGCTTATCCACAGGGCGGCATCAGCCCCAGCATTTT
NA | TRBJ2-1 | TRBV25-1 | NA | CASFRGTEGGNEQFF | TGTGCCAGCTTCCGAGGGACTGAAGGAGGCAATGAGCAGTTCTTC
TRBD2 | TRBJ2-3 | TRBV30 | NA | CAFQRGDTDTQYF | TGTGCCTTCCAGCGGGGGGATACAGATACGCAGTATTTT
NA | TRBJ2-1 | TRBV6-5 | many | CASSFCEQFF | TGTGCCAGCAGTTTCTGTGAGCAGTTCTTC
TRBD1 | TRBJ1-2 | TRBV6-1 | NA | CASSSVAGQYYGYTF | TGTGCCAGCAGCTCAGTCGCGGGACAGTATTATGGCTACACCTTC
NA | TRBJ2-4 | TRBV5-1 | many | CASSLEAAFPQYF | TGCGCCAGCAGCTTGGAGGCCGCTTTCCCCCAGTACTTC
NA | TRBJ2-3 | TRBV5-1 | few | CASSLDGLVTDTQYF | TGCGCCAGCAGCTTAGACGGGTTAGTCACAGATACGCAGTATTTT
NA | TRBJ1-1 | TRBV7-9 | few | CASSLPLRNTDTEAFF | TGTGCCAGCAGCTTACCCCTGAGAAACACGGACACTGAAGCTTTCTTT
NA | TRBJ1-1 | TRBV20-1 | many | CSASMKGKEAFF | TGCAGTGCTAGTATGAAGGGAAAAGAAGCTTTCTTT
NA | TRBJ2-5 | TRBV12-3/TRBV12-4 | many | CASSTGSQETQYF | TGTGCCAGCAGTACAGGGTCCCAAGAGACCCAGTACTTC
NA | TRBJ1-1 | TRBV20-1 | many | CSAKPPGTFVMNTEAFF | TGCAGTGCTAAACCCCCAGGGACGTTTGTGATGAACACTGAAGCTTTCTTT
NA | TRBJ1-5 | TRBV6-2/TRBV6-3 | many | CASRAGGGNQPQHF | TGTGCCAGCAGGGCCGGGGGGGGCAATCAGCCCCAGCATTTT
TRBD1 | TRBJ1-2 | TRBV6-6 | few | CASRRTGDRGYTF | TGTGCCAGCAGACGGACAGGGGATAGGGGCTACACCTTC
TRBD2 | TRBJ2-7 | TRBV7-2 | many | CASSPTDLAGGNEQYF | TGTGCCAGCAGCCCTACCGATCTAGCGGGGGGTAACGAGCAGTACTTC
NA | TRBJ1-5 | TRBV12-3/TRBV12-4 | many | CASSFTNSNQPQHF | TGTGCCAGCAGTTTTACAAATAGCAATCAGCCCCAGCATTTT
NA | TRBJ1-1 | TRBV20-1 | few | CSAPGREGWTEAFF | TGCAGTGCCCCGGGGCGGGAGGGTTGGACTGAAGCTTTCTTT
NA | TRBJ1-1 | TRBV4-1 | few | CASSQDGARNTEAFF | TGCGCCAGCAGCCAAGATGGGGCACGTAACACTGAAGCTTTCTTT
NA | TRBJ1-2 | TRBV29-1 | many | CSVEGASNYGYTF | TGCAGCGTTGAGGGGGCCTCTAACTATGGCTACACCTTC
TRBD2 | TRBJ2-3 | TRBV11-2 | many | CASSLSSGWSTDTQYF | TGTGCCAGCAGCTTATCTAGCGGGTGGAGCACAGATACGCAGTATTTT
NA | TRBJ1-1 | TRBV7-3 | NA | CASSHAGGRGTEAFF | TGTGCCAGCAGCCACGCTGGAGGTCGGGGCACTGAAGCTTTCTTT
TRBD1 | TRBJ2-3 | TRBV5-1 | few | CASSLKRTGSTDTQYF | TGCGCCAGCAGCTTGAAGAGGACAGGGAGCACAGATACGCAGTATTTT
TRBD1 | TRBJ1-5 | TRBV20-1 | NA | CSARGDRRNLYSNQPQHF | TGCAGTGCTAGAGGGGACAGGAGAAATCTATATAGCAATCAGCCCCAGCATTTT
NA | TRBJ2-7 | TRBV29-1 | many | CSVGRNYEQYF | TGCAGCGTTGGTAGGAACTACGAGCAGTACTTC
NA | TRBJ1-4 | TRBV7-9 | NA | CASSLSLTNEKLFF | TGTGCCAGCAGCTTAAGCCTTACTAATGAAAAACTGTTTTTT